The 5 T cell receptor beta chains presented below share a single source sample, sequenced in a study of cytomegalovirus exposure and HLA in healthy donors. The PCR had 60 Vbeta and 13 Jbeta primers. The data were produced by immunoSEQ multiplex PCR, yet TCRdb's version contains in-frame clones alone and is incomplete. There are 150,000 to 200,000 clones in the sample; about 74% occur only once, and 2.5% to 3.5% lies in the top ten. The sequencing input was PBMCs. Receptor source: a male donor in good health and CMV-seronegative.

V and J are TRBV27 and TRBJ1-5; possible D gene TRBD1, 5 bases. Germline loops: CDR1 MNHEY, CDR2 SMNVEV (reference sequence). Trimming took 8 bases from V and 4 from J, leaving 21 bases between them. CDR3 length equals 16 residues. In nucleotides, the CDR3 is TGTGCCAGCGGAGACCTGCAGGGTGCAAGGAATCAGCCCCAGCATTTT. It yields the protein CASGDLQGARNQPQHF.

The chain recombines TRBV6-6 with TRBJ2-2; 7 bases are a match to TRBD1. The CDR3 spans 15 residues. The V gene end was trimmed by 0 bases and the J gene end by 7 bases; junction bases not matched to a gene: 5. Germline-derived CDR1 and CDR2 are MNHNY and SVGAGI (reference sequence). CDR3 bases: TGTGCCAGCAGTTACTCGACAGGGTTTCACGGGGAGCTGTTTTTT. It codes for CASSYSTGFHGELFF.

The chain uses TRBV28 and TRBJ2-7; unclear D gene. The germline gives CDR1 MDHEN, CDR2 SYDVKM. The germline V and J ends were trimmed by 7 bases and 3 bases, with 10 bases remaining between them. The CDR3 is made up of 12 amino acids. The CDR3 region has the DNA TGTGCCAGCACAGGCTATATCTACGAGCAGTACTTC. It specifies CASTGYIYEQYF.

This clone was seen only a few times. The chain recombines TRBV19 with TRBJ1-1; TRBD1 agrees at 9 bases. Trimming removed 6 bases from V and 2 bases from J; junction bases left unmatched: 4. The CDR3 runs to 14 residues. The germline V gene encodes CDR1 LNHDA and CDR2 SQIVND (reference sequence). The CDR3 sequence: CASSGTGFNTEAFF. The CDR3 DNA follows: TGTGCCAGTAGCGGGACAGGGTTTAACACTGAAGCTTTCTTT.

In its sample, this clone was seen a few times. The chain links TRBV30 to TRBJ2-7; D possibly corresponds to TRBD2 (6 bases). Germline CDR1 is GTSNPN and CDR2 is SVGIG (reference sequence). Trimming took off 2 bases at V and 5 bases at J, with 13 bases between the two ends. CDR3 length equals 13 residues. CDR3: CAWSLAGRHEQYF. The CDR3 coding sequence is TGTGCCTGGAGTCTGGCAGGGAGGCACGAGCAGTACTTC.